Included here is one T cell receptor beta chain sequence, with context. This entry belongs to a study of blood T cell repertoires in COVID-19. The protocol was immunoSEQ multiplex PCR, while the TCRdb copy is restricted to in-frame clones and leaves out a portion. The sample includes 90,000 to 120,000 clones, 65% to 80% seen only once; the top ten take around 4.5%. Per germline, CDR1 SEHNR and CDR2 FQNEAQ (reference sequence). The ends were cut back, 4 bases at V and 7 bases at J, with 11 bases in the middle. CDR3 length: 14 amino acids. The sequencing sample was made of peripheral blood. V is TRBV7-9 and J is TRBJ1-6; D uncertain. The TCR sequence derives from a man between 65 and 85 years old with acute or convalescent COVID-19. CDR3 sequence (DNA): TGTGCCAGCAGCTCTGAGGGTTGGAATTCACCCCTCCACTTT. Translating gives CASSSEGWNSPLHF. The whole variable domain, remainder taken from reference TRBV7-9 and TRBJ1-6, is DTGVSQNPRHKITKRGQNVTFRCDPISEHNRLYWYRQTLGQGPEFLTYFQNEAQLEKSRLLSDRFSAERPKGSFSTLEIQRTEQGDSAMYLCASSSEGWNSPLHFGNGTRLTVT.